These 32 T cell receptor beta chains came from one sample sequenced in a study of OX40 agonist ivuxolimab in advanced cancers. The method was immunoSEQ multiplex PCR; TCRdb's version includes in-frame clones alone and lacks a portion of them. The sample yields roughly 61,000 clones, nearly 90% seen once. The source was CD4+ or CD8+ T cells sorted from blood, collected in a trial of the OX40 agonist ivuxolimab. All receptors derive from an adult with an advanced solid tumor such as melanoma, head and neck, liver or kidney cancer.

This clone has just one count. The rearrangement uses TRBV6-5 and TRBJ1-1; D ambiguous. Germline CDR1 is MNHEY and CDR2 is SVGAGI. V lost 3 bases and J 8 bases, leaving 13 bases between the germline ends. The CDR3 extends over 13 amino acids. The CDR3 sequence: CASSYVWGEEAFF. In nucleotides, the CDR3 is TGTGCCAGCAGTTATGTGTGGGGTGAGGAAGCTTTCTTT.

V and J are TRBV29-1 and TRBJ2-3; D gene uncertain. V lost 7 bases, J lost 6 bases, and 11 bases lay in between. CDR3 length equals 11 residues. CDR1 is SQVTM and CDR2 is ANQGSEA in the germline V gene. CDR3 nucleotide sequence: TGCAGCGCCAATATGATGGATACGCAGTATTTT. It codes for CSANMMDTQYF.

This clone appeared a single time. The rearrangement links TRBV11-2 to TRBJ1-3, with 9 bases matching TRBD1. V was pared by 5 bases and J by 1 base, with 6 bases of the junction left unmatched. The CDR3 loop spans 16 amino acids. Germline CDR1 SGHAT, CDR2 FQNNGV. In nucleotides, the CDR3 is TGTGCCAGCAGCACCGGGGGACAGGGATCTGGAAACACCATATATTTT. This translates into CASSTGGQGSGNTIYF. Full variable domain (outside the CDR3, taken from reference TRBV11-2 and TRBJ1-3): EAGVAQSPRYKIIEKRQSVAFWCNPISGHATLYWYQQILGQGPKLLIQFQNNGVVDDSQLPKDRFSAERLKGVDSTLKIQPAKLEDSAVYLCASSTGGQGSGNTIYFGEGSWLTVV.

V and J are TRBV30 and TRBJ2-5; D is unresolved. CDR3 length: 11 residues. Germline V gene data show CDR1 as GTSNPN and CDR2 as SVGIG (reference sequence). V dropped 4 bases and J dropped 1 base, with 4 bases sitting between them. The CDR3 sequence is CAWKGQETQYF. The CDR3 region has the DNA TGTGCCTGGAAGGGCCAAGAGACCCAGTACTTC.

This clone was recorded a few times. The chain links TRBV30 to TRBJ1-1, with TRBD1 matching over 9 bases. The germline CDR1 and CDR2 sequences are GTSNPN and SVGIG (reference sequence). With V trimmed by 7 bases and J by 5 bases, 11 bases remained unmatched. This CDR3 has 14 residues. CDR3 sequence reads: CASRPYRGRTEAFF. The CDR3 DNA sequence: TGTGCCTCCAGGCCATACAGGGGGCGAACTGAAGCTTTCTTT.

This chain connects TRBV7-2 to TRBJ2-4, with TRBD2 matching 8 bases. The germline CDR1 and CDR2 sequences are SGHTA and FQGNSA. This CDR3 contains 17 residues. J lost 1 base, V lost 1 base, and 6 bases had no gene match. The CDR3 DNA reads TGTGCCAGCAGCTTAGACCGGGGGGGGCCGGCCAAAAACATTCAGTACTTC. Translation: CASSLDRGGPAKNIQYF.

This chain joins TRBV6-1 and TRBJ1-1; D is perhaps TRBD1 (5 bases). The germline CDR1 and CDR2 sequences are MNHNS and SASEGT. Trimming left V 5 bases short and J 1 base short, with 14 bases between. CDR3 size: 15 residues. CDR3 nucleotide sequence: TGTGCCAGCAGTAACGCCTTAGACAGGAACACTGAAGCTTTCTTT. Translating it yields CASSNALDRNTEAFF.

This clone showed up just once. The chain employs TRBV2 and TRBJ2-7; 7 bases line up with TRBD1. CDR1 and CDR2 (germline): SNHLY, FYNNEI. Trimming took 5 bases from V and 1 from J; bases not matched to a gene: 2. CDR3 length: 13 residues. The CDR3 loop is CASSLQGSYEQYF. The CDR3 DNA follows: TGTGCCAGCAGTTTACAGGGGTCCTACGAGCAGTACTTC.

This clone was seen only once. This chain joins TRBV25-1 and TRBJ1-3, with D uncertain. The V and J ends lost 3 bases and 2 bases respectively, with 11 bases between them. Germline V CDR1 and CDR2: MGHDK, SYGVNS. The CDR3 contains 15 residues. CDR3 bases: TGTGCCAGCAGTGAGGCCGGACGGGCTGGAAACACCATATATTTT. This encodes CASSEAGRAGNTIYF. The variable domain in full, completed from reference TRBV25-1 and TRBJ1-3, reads EADIYQTPRYLVIGTGKKITLECSQTMGHDKMYWYQQDPGMELHLIHYSYGVNSTEKGDLSSESTVSRIRTEHFPLTLESARPSHTSQYLCASSEAGRAGNTIYFGEGSWLTVV.

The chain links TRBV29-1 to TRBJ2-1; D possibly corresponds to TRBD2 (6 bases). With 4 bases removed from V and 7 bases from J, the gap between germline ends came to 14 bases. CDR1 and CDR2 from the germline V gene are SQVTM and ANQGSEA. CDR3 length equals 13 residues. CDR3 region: CSVGTSTRNEQFF. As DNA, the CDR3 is TGCAGCGTTGGTACTAGCACTCGAAATGAGCAGTTCTTC.

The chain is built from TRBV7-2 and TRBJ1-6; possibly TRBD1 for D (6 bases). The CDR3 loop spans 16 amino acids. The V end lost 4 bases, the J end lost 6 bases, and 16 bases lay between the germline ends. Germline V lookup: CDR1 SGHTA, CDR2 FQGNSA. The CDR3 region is CASSSRRGQRNSPLHF. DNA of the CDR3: TGTGCCAGCAGCTCCCGACGCGGACAGCGTAATTCACCCCTCCACTTT. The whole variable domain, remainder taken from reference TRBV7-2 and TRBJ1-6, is GAGVSQSPSNKVTEKGKDVELRCDPISGHTALYWYRQSLGQGLEFLIYFQGNSAPDKSGLPSDRFSAERTGGSVSTLTIQRTQQEDSAVYLCASSSRRGQRNSPLHFGNGTRLTVT.

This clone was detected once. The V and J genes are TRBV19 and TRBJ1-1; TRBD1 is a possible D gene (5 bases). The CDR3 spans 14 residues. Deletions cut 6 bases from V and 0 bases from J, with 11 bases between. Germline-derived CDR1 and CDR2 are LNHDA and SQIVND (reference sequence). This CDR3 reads CASRDGTLNTEAFF. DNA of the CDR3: TGTGCCAGTAGAGACGGGACGTTGAACACTGAAGCTTTCTTT.

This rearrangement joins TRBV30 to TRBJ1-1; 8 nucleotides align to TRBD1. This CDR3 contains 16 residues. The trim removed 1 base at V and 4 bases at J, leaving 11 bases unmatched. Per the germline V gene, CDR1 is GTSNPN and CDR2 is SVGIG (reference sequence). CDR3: CAWSAGGGFGSTEAFF. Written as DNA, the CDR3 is TGTGCCTGGAGTGCAGGGGGCGGATTTGGGAGCACTGAAGCTTTCTTT.

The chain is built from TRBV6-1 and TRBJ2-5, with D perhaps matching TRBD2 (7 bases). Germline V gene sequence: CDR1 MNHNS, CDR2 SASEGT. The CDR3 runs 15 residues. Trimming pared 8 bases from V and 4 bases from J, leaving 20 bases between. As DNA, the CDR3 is TGTGCCAGCCCTCTTCCGGGGGGCTGGGTAGAGACCCAGTACTTC. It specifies CASPLPGGWVETQYF.

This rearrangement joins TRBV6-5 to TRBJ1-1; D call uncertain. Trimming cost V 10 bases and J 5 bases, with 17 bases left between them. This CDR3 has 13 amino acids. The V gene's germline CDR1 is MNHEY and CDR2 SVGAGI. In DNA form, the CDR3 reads TGTGCCACAAGACCGACAAGGGTTACTGAAGCTTTCTTT. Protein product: CATRPTRVTEAFF.

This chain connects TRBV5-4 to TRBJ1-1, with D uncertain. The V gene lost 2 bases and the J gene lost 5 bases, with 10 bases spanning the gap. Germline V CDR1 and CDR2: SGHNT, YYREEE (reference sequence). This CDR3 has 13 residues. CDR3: CASSFGVWTEAFF. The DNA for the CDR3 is TGTGCCAGCAGCTTTGGGGTTTGGACTGAAGCTTTCTTT.

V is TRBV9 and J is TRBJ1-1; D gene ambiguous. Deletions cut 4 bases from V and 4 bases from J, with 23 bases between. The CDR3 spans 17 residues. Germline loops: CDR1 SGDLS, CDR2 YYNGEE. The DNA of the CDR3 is TGTGCCAGCAGCCGTAGGAAAGGTGAGGAGGGATTCACTGAAGCTTTCTTT. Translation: CASSRRKGEEGFTEAFF.

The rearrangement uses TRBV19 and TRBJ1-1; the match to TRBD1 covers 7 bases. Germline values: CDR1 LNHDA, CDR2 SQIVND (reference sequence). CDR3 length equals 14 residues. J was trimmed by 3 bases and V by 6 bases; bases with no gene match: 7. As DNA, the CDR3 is TGTGCCAGTAGGGGGGACAGAGCCTACACTGAAGCTTTCTTT. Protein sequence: CASRGDRAYTEAFF.

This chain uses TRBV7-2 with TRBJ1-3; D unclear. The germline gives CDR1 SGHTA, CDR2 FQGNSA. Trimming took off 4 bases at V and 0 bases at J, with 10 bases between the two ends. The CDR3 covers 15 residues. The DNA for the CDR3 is TGTGCCAGCAGCTCTGACTCAGCCTCTGGAAACACCATATATTTT. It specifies CASSSDSASGNTIYF.

CDR3 sequence reads: CASSLGPSVNSPLHF. CDR3 DNA: TGTGCCAGCAGCTTAGGGCCTAGTGTGAATTCACCCCTCCACTTT. This chain uses TRBV7-2 with TRBJ1-6; D gene uncertain. In germline, CDR1 is SGHTA, CDR2 FQGNSA. CDR3 size: 15 residues. Between the trimmed V and J ends, which lost 1 base and 7 bases, there was a span of 11 bases. The whole variable domain, filled in from reference TRBV7-2 and TRBJ1-6, reads GAGVSQSPSNKVTEKGKDVELRCDPISGHTALYWYRQSLGQGLEFLIYFQGNSAPDKSGLPSDRFSAERTGGSVSTLTIQRTQQEDSAVYLCASSLGPSVNSPLHFGNGTRLTVT.

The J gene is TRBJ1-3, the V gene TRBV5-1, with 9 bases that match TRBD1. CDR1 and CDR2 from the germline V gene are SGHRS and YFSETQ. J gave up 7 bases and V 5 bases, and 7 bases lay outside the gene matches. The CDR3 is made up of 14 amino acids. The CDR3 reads CASRTGTGWNTIYF. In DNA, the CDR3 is TGCGCCAGCAGGACCGGGACAGGGTGGAACACCATATATTTT.

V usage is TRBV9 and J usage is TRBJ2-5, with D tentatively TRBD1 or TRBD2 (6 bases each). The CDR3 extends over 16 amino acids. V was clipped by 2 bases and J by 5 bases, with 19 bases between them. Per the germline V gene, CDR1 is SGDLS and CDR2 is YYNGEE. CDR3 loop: CASSVGHRGAGETQYF. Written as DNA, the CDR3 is TGTGCCAGCAGCGTCGGACATAGGGGGGCTGGGGAGACCCAGTACTTC.

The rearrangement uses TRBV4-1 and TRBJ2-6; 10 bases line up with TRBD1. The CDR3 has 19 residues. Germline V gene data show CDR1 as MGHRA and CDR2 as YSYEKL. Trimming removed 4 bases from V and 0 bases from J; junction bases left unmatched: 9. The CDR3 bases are TGCGCCAGCAGCCCGCAGAGGACAGGGGGGGGCTCTGGGGCCAACGTCCTGACTTTC. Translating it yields CASSPQRTGGGSGANVLTF.

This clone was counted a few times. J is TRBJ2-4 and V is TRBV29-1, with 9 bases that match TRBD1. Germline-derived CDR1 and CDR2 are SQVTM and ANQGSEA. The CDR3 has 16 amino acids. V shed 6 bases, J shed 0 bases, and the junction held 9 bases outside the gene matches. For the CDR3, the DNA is TGCAGCGTCCCGGGTTCGGACAGGGGAGCCAAAAACATTCAGTACTTC. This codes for CSVPGSDRGAKNIQYF. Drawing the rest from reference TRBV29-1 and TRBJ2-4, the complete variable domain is SAVISQKPSRDICQRGTSLTIQCQVDSQVTMMFWYRQQPGQSLTLIATANQGSEATYESGFVIDKFPISRPNLTFSTLTVSNMSPEDSSIYLCSVPGSDRGAKNIQYFGAGTRLSVL.

CDR3 bases: TGTGCCAGCAGTTACCAGGACGGAAAAAACATTCAGTACTTC. Amino acids: CASSYQDGKNIQYF. The chain uses TRBV6-6 and TRBJ2-4; unclear D gene. From germline, CDR1 is MNHNY and CDR2 SVGAGI (reference sequence). The CDR3 covers 14 residues. With 2 bases removed from V and 4 bases from J, the gap between germline ends came to 9 bases.

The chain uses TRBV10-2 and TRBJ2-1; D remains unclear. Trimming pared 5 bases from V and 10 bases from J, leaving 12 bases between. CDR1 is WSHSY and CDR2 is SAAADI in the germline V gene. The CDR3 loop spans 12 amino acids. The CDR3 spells CASSPSVSEQFF. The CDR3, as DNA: TGCGCCAGCAGTCCGTCGGTAAGCGAGCAGTTCTTC.

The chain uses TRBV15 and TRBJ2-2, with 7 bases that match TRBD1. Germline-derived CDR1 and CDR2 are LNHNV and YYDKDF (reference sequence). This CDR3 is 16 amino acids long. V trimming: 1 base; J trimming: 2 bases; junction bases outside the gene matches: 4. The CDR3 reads CATSRVTGANTGELFF. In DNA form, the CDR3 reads TGTGCCACCAGCAGAGTCACAGGGGCTAACACCGGGGAGCTGTTTTTT. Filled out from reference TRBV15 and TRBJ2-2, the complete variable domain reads DAMVIQNPRYQVTQFGKPVTLSCSQTLNHNVMYWYQQKSSQAPKLLFHYYDKDFNNEADTPDNFQSRRPNTSFCFLDIRSPGLGDTAMYLCATSRVTGANTGELFFGEGSRLTVL.

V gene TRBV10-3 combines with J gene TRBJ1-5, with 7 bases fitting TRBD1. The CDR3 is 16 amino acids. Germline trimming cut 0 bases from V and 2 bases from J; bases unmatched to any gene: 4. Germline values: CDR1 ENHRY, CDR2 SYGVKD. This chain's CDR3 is CAISESAGGGNQPQHF. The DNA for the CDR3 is TGTGCCATCAGTGAGTCGGCAGGGGGTGGCAATCAGCCCCAGCATTTT.

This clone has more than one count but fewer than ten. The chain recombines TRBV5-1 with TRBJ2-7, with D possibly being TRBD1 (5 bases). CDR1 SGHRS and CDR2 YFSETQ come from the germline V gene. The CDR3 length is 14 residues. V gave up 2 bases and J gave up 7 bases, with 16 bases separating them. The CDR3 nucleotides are TGCGCCAGCAGCTTCAAGGGGAAGGATGGTGAGCAGTACTTC. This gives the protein CASSFKGKDGEQYF. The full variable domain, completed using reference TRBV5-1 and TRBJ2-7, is KAGVTQTPRYLIKTRGQQVTLSCSPISGHRSVSWYQQTPGQGLQFLFEYFSETQRNKGNFPGRFSGRQFSNSRSEMNVSTLELGDSALYLCASSFKGKDGEQYFGPGTRLTVT.

The chain's CDR3 is CSALNPLGYTF. In nucleotides, the CDR3 is TGCAGTGCCCTAAACCCTCTTGGCTACACCTTC. The chain links TRBV20-1 to TRBJ1-2; no reliable D call. Trimming removed 6 bases at V and 7 bases at J, with 12 bases between. The CDR3 has 11 residues. CDR1 DFQATT and CDR2 SNEGSKA come from the germline V gene (reference sequence).

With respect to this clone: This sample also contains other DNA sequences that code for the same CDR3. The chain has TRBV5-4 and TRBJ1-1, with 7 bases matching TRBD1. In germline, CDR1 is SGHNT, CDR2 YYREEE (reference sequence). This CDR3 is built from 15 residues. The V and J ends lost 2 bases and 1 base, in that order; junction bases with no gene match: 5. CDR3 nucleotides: TGTGCCAGCAGCTTAGGACAGGTGGGGAACACTGAAGCTTTCTTT. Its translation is CASSLGQVGNTEAFF.

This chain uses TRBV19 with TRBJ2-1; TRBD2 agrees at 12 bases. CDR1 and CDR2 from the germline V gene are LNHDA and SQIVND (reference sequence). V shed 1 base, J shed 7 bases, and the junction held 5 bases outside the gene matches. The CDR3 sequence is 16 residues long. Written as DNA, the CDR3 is TGTGCCAGTAGTATAGTCTCTAGCGGGGGGGCGAATGAGCAGTTCTTC. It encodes CASSIVSSGGANEQFF.